This T cell receptor beta chain comes out of a study of neoadjuvant anti-PD-1 for oral cavity cancer. The wider study: Nivolumab at 3 mg/kg was mostly given biweekly, three to four doses, pre-surgery.

Points from the study as a whole: After neoadjuvant nivolumab, PBMC T cell clonality was significantly higher in non-responders than responders. Each response group had just three patients in TCR analyses.

This CDR3 has 13 residues. Trimming cost V 8 bases and J 0 bases, with 10 bases left between them. Germline V CDR1 and CDR2: SNHLY, FYNNEI. Blood libraries mostly used approximately 450 ng genomic DNA, six replicates each. The method was immunoSEQ multiplex PCR; TCRdb's version includes in-frame clones alone and lacks a portion of them. The sample holds 13,000 to 15,000 clones; around 76% are singletons and the top ten take more than 2%. This clone appeared a few times. No antigen is known for it. Time point: after neoadjuvant nivolumab, at surgical resection. The specimen comprised PBMCs, sampled after nivolumab (anti-PD-1) treatment. The V call is TRBV2, the J call TRBJ1-1; D is possibly TRBD1 (5 bases). This TCR derives from a person between 40 and 80 years old with oral cavity squamous cell carcinoma. The CDR3 is CASGSDMNTEAFF. The CDR3 nucleotides read TGTGCCAGCGGGTCGGACATGAACACTGAAGCTTTCTTT.